This TCR beta chain was identified in a study of cytomegalovirus exposure and HLA in healthy donors (dated by TCRdb to about 2017). Notes on the research overall: In an earlier analysis of 587 of the donors, approximately 260 Gb of sequence data and 90 million to 130 million unique TCR beta sequences from roughly 190 million T cells were reported. A later analysis re-analyzed previously published TCR beta repertoires from roughly 690 donors and added high-resolution HLA genotyping to study TCR occurrence patterns. Every repertoire in the discovery cohort had been generated on one and the same sequencing platform. The study combined high-throughput TCR immunosequencing, statistical association of individual TCRs with disease status, and machine learning to predict cytomegalovirus infection status. The study aimed to test whether signatures of past pathogen exposure could be identified by cataloging public T cell receptors. Because of strong linkage in the cohort, a handful of DR-DQ haplotypes were treated as single units for association and clustering. Among some 410 genotyped donors of the cohort, an average of about 240,000 unique TCR beta nucleotide sequences were sequenced per donor, around 20% of them non-productive. An early release covering roughly 640 HLA-typed donors comprised around 300 gigabases of sequencing data and around 80 million unique TCR sequences. The study used immunosequencing to profile the T cell repertoires of under 700 subjects and linked those repertoires to cytomegalovirus serostatus. HLA typing included class I and class II loci at four-digit resolution. Donor age, sex, ethnicity and CMV serostatus were compiled alongside the repertoire data. A later genetic analysis took genome-wide SNP genotypes for about 65% of the roughly 670 donors and used that subset as a discovery cohort. Typing coverage differed by locus: A, B, C, DRB1 and DQB1 were typed in about 629-640 donors, DQA1 in roughly 510, DPA1 in 600 to 610, and DPB1 in approximately 450. The later analysis used no new phenotypic data to find candidate immune exposures, relying instead on TCR beta sequences and their occurrence across donors. Along with the approximately 700-subject first cohort, a separate validation cohort of more than 90 different subjects was used. An earlier analysis of about 600 of the donors used high-throughput TCR beta sequencing to judge whether each TCR beta V gene segment behaved as functional or pseudogenic. Among the roughly 400 genotyped donors, around 81% belonged to the genetic ancestry cluster associated with self-reported Caucasian donors.

At the junction V is shortened by 4 bases and J by 2 bases, with 11 bases in between. For CDR1 and CDR2, the germline V gene lists SGHAT and FQNNGV. The CDR3 runs 15 residues from the cysteine to the phenylalanine. The kept DNA is CDR3 alone, 45 bases in frame from the first base. To note about this clone: Its antigen has not been determined. Base qualities were left out, and no much larger clone turns up one base away.

Broader findings and caveats from the paper: In vitro tests confirmed that three of the cytomegalovirus-associated TCR beta chains recognize cytomegalovirus antigens. According to a later analysis, TCR association rates differed among HLA loci, with DRB1 alleles showing the most associated TCRs and HLA-C alleles showing the fewest. In a later analysis, HLA-associated TCR beta chains were found to be more clonally expanded and to have lower generation probabilities than equally common non-associated chains. Assigning TCR associations to individual alleles was difficult when HLA alleles, especially DR and DQ, strongly co-occurred. Immune exposure information for the cohort was limited to CMV serostatus. Roughly uniform sequencing depth across donors was assumed in presence/absence analyses, although this assumption may not hold. The sequencing pipeline was judged likely to have produced a cluster of highly shared sequence variants as a technical artifact. Most CMV-associated TCR beta chains appeared to be HLA-restricted in a later analysis, and the HLA associations seemed to be driven largely by CMV exposure. Correlated functional status among segregating V segments might be attributable to linkage disequilibrium, but an unknown experimental factor could not be ruled out. V-gene and J-gene trimming of TCR beta chains was associated with a missense DCLRE1C variant in a later genetic analysis, and the association was replicated in an independent cohort. Because HLA typing was missing for some donors at each locus, association tests included only the typed subset. Specific HLA alleles were associated with roughly 16,000 TCR beta sequences at a false discovery rate of 0.05 in a later analysis. The 87-base-pair reads could not distinguish some IMGT-functional V segments, including TRBV6-2 and TRBV6-3, so those segments were excluded. The classifier was reported to diagnose cytomegalovirus status with high specificity and sensitivity in both the original cohort and the validation cohort. A later genetic analysis reported fewer N-insertions in productive TCRs among donors in an Asian-associated ancestry cluster than the approximately 670-donor mean. The authors suggested that the approach could potentially be generalized to other disease states and immunological phenotypes. The study listed approximately 150 TCR beta chains as associated with cytomegalovirus. A further reported finding was that TCR beta sequences accurately predicted the HLA-A and HLA-B alleles for most subjects in the first cohort. Because counts were too low, under 20 rarely observed V segments, including chromosome 9 orphons, were left out of the earlier analysis of 500 to 750 of the donors. Across donors, most TCR sequences were observed very rarely, whereas some public TCRs were present in many individuals. In a later analysis, several top co-occurrence clusters were reported to appear linked to parvovirus B19, influenza, CMV and Epstein-Barr virus. In this cohort, only TCR beta chains were sequenced, and detectable features were limited by the absence of alpha or paired-chain data. In an earlier analysis of 587 of the donors, most TCR beta V segments appeared in productive rearrangements about 87% or about 30% of the time, broadly matching IMGT annotations.

Library preparation used the immunoSEQ multiplex PCR assay. The multiplex PCR relied on a mix of 60 forward primers for TCR Vbeta segments and 13 reverse primers for TCR Jbeta segments. Amplification of the CDR3 region of rearranged TCR beta genes was performed with a multiplex PCR assay on genomic DNA. Amplified TCR beta libraries were sequenced as 87-base-pair reads on the Illumina HiSeq System. From the authors' description of their analysis: A later analysis tallied about 77 million unique TCR beta chains across the 610 or so repertoires, and about 12 million of those chains were shared by two or more donors. Raw reads were error-corrected and collapsed into unique sequences with a nearest-neighbor algorithm that merged closely related sequences to remove PCR and sequencing errors. To assign V, D and J gene segments, CDR3 sequences were aligned to IMGT reference sequences. For a sequence to be retained, at least a six-nucleotide match to both a V gene segment and a J gene segment was required. A rearrangement counted as productive if the CDR3 had no stop codons and remained in frame with V and J, and every other rearrangement counted as non-productive. Following IMGT convention, CDR3 was defined as the stretch from the second conserved V-encoded cysteine up to the conserved J-encoded phenylalanine. The earlier analysis of fewer than 700 of the donors excluded sequences that lacked an unambiguous match to a single V gene segment. In an earlier analysis of 587 of the donors, V segments were called functional above 56.7% productive rearrangements and were called segregating when the between-donor standard deviation exceeded 5%. A statistical classification framework was built to diagnose cytomegalovirus status from the catalog of TCR beta chain sequences. A later analysis assigned V and J genes by comparing TCR nucleotide sequences with IMGT/GENE-DB human TR gene sequences. The TCRdist pipeline was used in a later analysis to assign CDR3 sequences and most-parsimonious VDJ recombination scenarios. In a later analysis, every TCR beta chain was defined by the combination of its CDR3 amino acid sequence and its V-gene family, and reads without a unique V-gene family were dropped. A later analysis removed 592 highly shared, low-generation-probability nucleotide sequences to deal with suspected cross-contamination and a sequencing artifact. In a later analysis, a clonal expansion index for each public chain was calculated from normalized within-repertoire ranks of inferred template counts. A later analysis computed generation probabilities with a VDJ recombination model fitted to out-of-frame rearrangements, and checked the results against IGoR. In a later analysis, hypergeometric tests were used to score TCR-TCR, TCR-HLA and TCR-CMV co-occurrence, with a repertoire-size bias correction applied to TCR pairs. In a later analysis, false discovery rates were estimated by permuting HLA or CMV assignments 20 times. In a later analysis, co-occurring TCRs were grouped using DBSCAN, with TCRdist sequence similarity added in when clustering inside HLA-allele-positive subsets. For co-occurrence clustering, repertoires with fewer than 30,000 or more than 120,000 public chains were excluded, along with five or six repertoires with anomalous nucleotide sharing. TCRdb carries this immuneACCESS record with in-frame sequences only. Its versions omit some clonotypes, under half of them owing to an unresolved V gene in the studies checked, with the rest unexplained. The D gene and trimming were derived from the DNA, and the V and J assignments and clone size from that table. This sample has approximately 45,000 clones in its table, and around 73% of those were observed once. The ten largest clones take up 3.4% of the sample.

The cohort consisted of approximately 670 healthy bone marrow donors. At the time of sampling, every cohort member was nominally healthy, though immune exposures that went unrecorded were likely present. The donor tested CMV seronegative and was one of the 352 seronegative cohort members. A peripheral blood sample was collected from each donor, and TCR beta sequencing was performed on peripheral blood mononuclear cells. Genomic DNA extraction from the blood cell samples was performed with the Qiagen DNeasy Blood Extraction Kit. Sequencing was carried out using PBMCs. The chain joins TRBV11-2 to TRBJ2-2; TRBD1 could be the D gene, as 6 bases match. The sequence derives from a woman aged 25 to 39 in good health and CMV-seronegative. In nucleotides, the sequence is TGTGCCAGCAGCTCTACAGGGTATAACACCGGGGAGCTGTTTTTT. It specifies CASSSTGYNTGELFF.